Given below is one T cell receptor beta chain in context. A much larger clone lies one base from this, so it may be a read error. Unique molecular identifiers were incorporated during preparation of the TCRbeta library. A single record per CDR3 protein comes from TCRdb applying MiXCR to the PCR reads. Found here are fewer than 550,000 distinct CDR3 sequences, roughly 10% of them singletons; the top ten hold around 2%. These data are taken from a study of T-cell reconstitution after alpha-beta-depleted transplantation in children. Germline assignment: CDR1 MNHNS and CDR2 SASEGT. This CDR3 has 13 residues.

This chain joins TRBV6-1 and TRBJ2-2, with 9 bases aligning to TRBD2. The sample in question was PBMCs, obtained before TCRalphabeta/CD19-depleted stem cell transplant. This TCR was sampled from a child under 10 years old with inherited bone marrow failure, due to receive a stem cell transplant. The CDR3: CASAGGNSGELFF. The CDR3 nucleotides read TGTGCCAGCGCGGGAGGGAACTCCGGGGAGCTGTTTTTT.